This TCR beta chain derives from a study of CD8 T cells in Susac syndrome. Whole-study findings and limits: The authors acknowledged that their TCR sequencing and HLA analysis involved a relatively small number of individuals.

Germline V gene sequence: CDR1 DFQATT, CDR2 SNEGSKA (reference sequence). V shed 6 bases and J shed 6 bases, with 14 bases lying between them. The CDR3 contains 13 residues. In regard to this clonotype: The antigen is undetermined.

About 0.5 to 1 ug RNA was reverse transcribed with random hexamers. Coverage of TCR beta CDR3 amplification by immunoSEQ multiplex PCR extended to 54 Vbeta and 13 Jbeta. A single record per CDR3 protein comes from TCRdb applying MiXCR to the immunoSEQ multiplex PCR reads. The sample holds around 150,000 distinct CDR3 sequences; just under 95% are singletons and the top ten take approximately 0.18%. Sequenced material: CD8+ T cells from PBMCs. The V and J genes are TRBV20-1 and TRBJ2-2, with D perhaps assigned TRBD1 or TRBD2 (6 bases each). The sequence was obtained from a human donor with Susac syndrome. CDR3: CSAGWGAPGELFF. DNA of the CDR3: TGCAGTGCCGGATGGGGGGCGCCCGGGGAGCTGTTTTTT.